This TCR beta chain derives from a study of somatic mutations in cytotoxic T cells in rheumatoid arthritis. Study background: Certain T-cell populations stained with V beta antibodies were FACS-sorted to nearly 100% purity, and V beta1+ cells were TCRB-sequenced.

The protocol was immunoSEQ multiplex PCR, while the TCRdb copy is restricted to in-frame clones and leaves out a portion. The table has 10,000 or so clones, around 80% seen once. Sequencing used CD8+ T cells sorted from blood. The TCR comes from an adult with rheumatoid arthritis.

The CDR3 bases are TGTGCCAGCAGACCCCCGGGGGATGAAAAACTGTTTTTT. This codes for CASRPPGDEKLFF. This chain links TRBV27 with TRBJ1-4; D possibly corresponds to TRBD1 (5 bases). V dropped 6 bases and J dropped 6 bases, with 11 bases sitting between them. Germline CDR1 MNHEY, CDR2 SMNVEV (reference sequence). The CDR3 has 13 residues. Complete variable domain (other parts from reference TRBV27 and TRBJ1-4): EAQVTQNPRYLITVTGKKLTVTCSQNMNHEYMSWYRQDPGLGLRQIYYSMNVEVTDKGDVPEGYKVSRKEKRNFPLILESPSPNQTSLYFCASRPPGDEKLFFGSGTQLSVL.